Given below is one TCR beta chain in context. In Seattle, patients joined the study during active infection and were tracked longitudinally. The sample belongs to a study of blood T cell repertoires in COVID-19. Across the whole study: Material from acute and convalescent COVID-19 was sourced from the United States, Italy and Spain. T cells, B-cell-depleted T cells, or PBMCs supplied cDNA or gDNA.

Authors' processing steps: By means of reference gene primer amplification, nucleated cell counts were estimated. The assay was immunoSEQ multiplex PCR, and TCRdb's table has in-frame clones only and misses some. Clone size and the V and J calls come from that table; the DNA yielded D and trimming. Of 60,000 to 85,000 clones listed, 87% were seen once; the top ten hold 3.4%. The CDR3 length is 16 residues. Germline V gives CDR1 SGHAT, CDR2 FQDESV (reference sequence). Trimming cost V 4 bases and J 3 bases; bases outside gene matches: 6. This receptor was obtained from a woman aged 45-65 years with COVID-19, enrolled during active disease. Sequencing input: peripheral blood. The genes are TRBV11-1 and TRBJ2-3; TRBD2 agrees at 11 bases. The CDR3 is CASSSGTSGRTDTQYF. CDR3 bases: TGTGCCAGCAGCTCTGGGACTAGCGGACGAACAGATACGCAGTATTTT.